The 32 T cell receptor beta chains below come from one sample, sequenced in a study of vaccination effects on CD4 cells after COVID-19. Assay: immunoSEQ multiplex PCR; the TCRdb copy retains only in-frame clones and omits some. Of approximately 82,000 clones detected, 74% appear once; the ten largest clones hold approximately 1.9%. These receptors have no known antigen. Using viral peptide pools, the ViraFEST assay grew out antigen-specific CD4+ T cells prior to sequencing. The culture ran for approximately nine days before CD4+ T cells were isolated. The material was CD4+ T cells from PBMCs cultured with HCoV-229E spike peptides, obtained before COVID-19 vaccination. These receptors came from a human donor who received a COVID-19 vaccine.

The chain joins TRBV9 to TRBJ2-1; 9 nucleotides agree with TRBD2. The germline V gene encodes CDR1 SGDLS and CDR2 YYNGEE. The CDR3 is 17 amino acids. J was trimmed by 9 bases and V by 0 bases; bases with no gene match: 13. CDR3 residues: CASSVEAGGGGGFEQFF. In DNA, the CDR3 is TGTGCCAGCAGCGTAGAGGCGGGAGGCGGGGGGGGATTTGAGCAGTTCTTC.

The J gene is TRBJ1-6, the V gene TRBV4-1, with TRBD1 matching over 12 bases. The CDR3 extends over 19 amino acids. Germline values: CDR1 MGHRA, CDR2 YSYEKL. The junction had 13 bases not matched to a gene; V was cut back by 4 bases and J by 6 bases. As DNA, the CDR3 is TGCGCCAGCAGCCTAGCGCCGGGACAGGGGGCCTCAGGTAATTCACCCCTCCACTTT. This gives the protein CASSLAPGQGASGNSPLHF.

The J gene is TRBJ1-4, the V gene TRBV12-5, with D possibly TRBD1 on 5 matching bases. The CDR3 length is 20 residues. The ends were cut back, 0 bases at V and 0 bases at J, with 20 bases in the middle. Germline lookup yields CDR1 LGHNT and CDR2 FRNRAP. DNA for the CDR3: TGTGCTAGTGGTTTGGTACAGAGGGGTTTTCTTAGGGCAACTAATGAAAAACTGTTTTTT. The encoded protein is CASGLVQRGFLRATNEKLFF.

This chain connects TRBV6-5 to TRBJ2-5, with D maybe TRBD1 (5 bases). Germline V gene lookup returns CDR1 MNHEY and CDR2 SVGAGI. Trimming removed 5 bases at V and 2 bases at J, with 9 bases between. The CDR3 extends over 13 amino acids. CDR3 DNA: TGTGCCAGCAGTAGGGGTGTACAAGAGACCCAGTACTTC. This sequence encodes CASSRGVQETQYF.

The chain joins TRBV9 to TRBJ2-2, with TRBD2 matching over 9 bases. J gave up 1 base and V 6 bases, and 10 bases lay outside the gene matches. CDR3 length equals 17 residues. Germline V gene sequence: CDR1 SGDLS, CDR2 YYNGEE. CDR3 sequence (DNA): TGTGCCAGCAATCAACGCAGCGGGGGGATGAACACCGGGGAGCTGTTTTTT. Its translation: CASNQRSGGMNTGELFF.

V and J are TRBV2 and TRBJ2-5; maybe TRBD1 (7 bases). The CDR3 length is 13 residues. The ends were cut back, 10 bases at V and 1 base at J, with 13 bases in the middle. Germline values: CDR1 SNHLY, CDR2 FYNNEI. The CDR3 nucleotides are TGTGCCACACGGAGGGACAGCCAAGAGACCCAGTACTTC. Residues: CATRRDSQETQYF.

The V call is TRBV18, the J call TRBJ2-5, with TRBD1 identical over 7 bases. Trimming took 3 bases from V and 7 from J; bases not matched to a gene: 11. CDR1 is KGHSH and CDR2 is LQKENI in the germline V gene. CDR3 length equals 15 residues. The CDR3 protein is CASSPSGTVQGTQYF. CDR3 nucleotides: TGTGCCAGCTCACCGTCTGGGACAGTTCAGGGGACCCAGTACTTC.

The chain employs TRBV28 and TRBJ1-5, with D maybe TRBD1 (6 bases). The germline CDR1 and CDR2 sequences are MDHEN and SYDVKM. Deletions cut 6 bases from V and 6 bases from J, with 15 bases between. The CDR3 is made up of 14 amino acids. The CDR3 DNA follows: TGTGCCAGCAGCCAGTTACAGGGACCTCAGCCCCAGCATTTT. Its translation is CASSQLQGPQPQHF.

This chain joins TRBV28 and TRBJ2-1; 7 bases fit TRBD1. The V gene's germline CDR1 is MDHEN and CDR2 SYDVKM. V lost 6 bases, J lost 5 bases, and 10 bases stayed unmatched. The length of the CDR3 is 15 residues. In DNA, the CDR3 is TGTGCCAGCAGCAAGGCCGGGACAGTTAACAATGAGCAGTTCTTC. This translates into CASSKAGTVNNEQFF. The complete variable domain, with remaining parts taken from reference TRBV28 and TRBJ2-1, reads DVKVTQSSRYLVKRTGEKVFLECVQDMDHENMFWYRQDPGLGLRLIYFSYDVKMKEKGDIPEGYSVSREKKERFSLILESASTNQTSMYLCASSKAGTVNNEQFFGPGTRLTVL.

The chain links TRBV3-1 (or the pseudogene TRBV3-2) to TRBJ1-2; D is perhaps TRBD1 (6 bases). This CDR3 contains 14 residues. Per germline, CDR1 LGHDT and CDR2 YNNKEL (reference sequence). V lost 2 bases, J lost 8 bases, and 15 bases lay in between. CDR3 sequence reads: CASSQKGGAWGYTF. The CDR3 nucleotides are TGTGCCAGCAGCCAAAAAGGGGGGGCATGGGGCTACACCTTC.

This sequence joins TRBV29-1 and TRBJ2-1; 8 bases line up with TRBD1. CDR1 is SQVTM, CDR2 ANQGSEA, per germline. The CDR3 is 13 residues long. Unmatched junction bases numbered 4, after V lost 0 bases and J lost 9 bases. DNA of the CDR3: TGCAGCGTTGAAGATTTTCAGGGGGCTGAGCAGTTCTTC. Amino acids: CSVEDFQGAEQFF.

The chain uses TRBV5-1 and TRBJ1-3; 7 bases fit TRBD1. V dropped 2 bases and J dropped 4; count of bases not matched to a gene: 15. In germline, CDR1 is SGHRS, CDR2 YFSETQ. This CDR3 has 18 residues. The CDR3 sequence is CASSFGGSAGTEGNTIYF. The CDR3 DNA reads TGCGCCAGCAGCTTTGGAGGTTCGGCCGGGACAGAAGGAAACACCATATATTTT.

This clone showed up just a few times. V and J are TRBV5-1 and TRBJ2-3; 10 positions agree with TRBD2. Germline V gene lookup returns CDR1 SGHRS and CDR2 YFSETQ. J gave up 1 base and V 4 bases, and 6 bases lay outside the gene matches. The CDR3 is 16 residues long. This CDR3 is CASSQPSGGGTDTQYF. CDR3 bases: TGCGCCAGCAGCCAACCAAGCGGGGGGGGCACAGATACGCAGTATTTT.

In this sample, this clone turned up once. The DNA of the CDR3 is TGTGCCATTAGAACTCGCGGGACAGTTAACAATGAGCAGTTCTTC. Protein sequence: CAIRTRGTVNNEQFF. The J gene is TRBJ2-1, the V gene TRBV2; maybe TRBD1 (7 bases). This CDR3 is 15 amino acids long. The V end was cut by 10 bases, the J end by 5 bases, with 21 bases between. Germline-derived CDR1 and CDR2 are SNHLY and FYNNEI.

V gene TRBV30 combines with J gene TRBJ1-1; no clear D gene. Trimming pared 5 bases from V and 0 bases from J, leaving 7 bases between. The germline CDR1 and CDR2 sequences are GTSNPN and SVGIG (reference sequence). The length of the CDR3 is 12 residues. As DNA, the CDR3 is TGTGCCTGGTCATGGATGAACACTGAAGCTTTCTTT. Translated: CAWSWMNTEAFF.

This clone was detected only once. The chain couples TRBV6-5 to TRBJ1-2, with D hard to call. CDR3 length: 15 residues. The germline V and J ends were trimmed by 6 bases and 4 bases, with 18 bases remaining between them. Looked up from germline, CDR1 is MNHEY and CDR2 is SVGAGI. The CDR3 sequence is CASSLDRAGGYGYTF. CDR3 DNA sequence: TGTGCCAGCAGCCTAGACCGAGCAGGAGGCTATGGCTACACCTTC.

The chain couples TRBV5-1 to TRBJ2-5; D is ambiguous. The CDR3 is made up of 11 amino acids. Germline CDR1 SGHRS, CDR2 YFSETQ. V gave up 5 bases and J gave up 2 bases, with 4 bases separating them. The CDR3 protein is CASSQQETQYF. The CDR3, as DNA: TGCGCCAGCAGTCAACAAGAGACCCAGTACTTC.

The V gene is TRBV3-1 (or the pseudogene TRBV3-2), the J gene TRBJ2-7; a weak D match, TRBD2 (6 bases). V dropped 1 base and J dropped 11 bases, with 12 bases sitting between them. Germline values: CDR1 LGHDT, CDR2 YNNKEL (reference sequence). CDR3 length: 12 residues. CDR3 in amino acids: CASSQGGVGEYV. The CDR3 DNA reads as TGTGCCAGCAGCCAAGGGGGGGTTGGAGAGTACGTC.

The J gene is TRBJ2-3, the V gene TRBV13, with TRBD2 matching 9 bases. Per germline, CDR1 PRHDT and CDR2 FYEKMQ (reference sequence). V was clipped by 2 bases and J by 0 bases; unmatched bases: 9. The CDR3 totals 18 residues. CDR3 sequence: CASSLRSATSGSTDTQYF. CDR3 nucleotide sequence: TGTGCCAGCAGCTTACGTTCCGCTACTAGCGGGAGCACAGATACGCAGTATTTT.

This sequence joins TRBV2 and TRBJ1-2; 8 nucleotides align to TRBD1. The junction had 9 bases not matched to a gene; V was cut back by 5 bases and J by 7 bases. The CDR3 runs to 14 residues. Germline V CDR1 and CDR2: SNHLY, FYNNEI. The CDR3 region has the DNA TGTGCCAGCAGTTCCTCCGGGACAGGACGTGGCTACACCTTC. It translates to CASSSSGTGRGYTF.

This CDR3 is CASSLWGGTYGYTF. The CDR3 nucleotides are TGTGCCAGCAGTTTATGGGGGGGGACCTATGGCTACACCTTC. The chain carries TRBV28 and TRBJ1-2, with a tentative D call TRBD1 (5 bases). Germline loops: CDR1 MDHEN, CDR2 SYDVKM. This CDR3 comprises 14 residues. Between the trimmed V and J ends, which lost 0 bases and 4 bases, there was a span of 9 bases.

The chain joins TRBV30 to TRBJ1-2; D remains unclear. Germline V gene data show CDR1 as GTSNPN and CDR2 as SVGIG (reference sequence). Trimming stripped 6 bases from V and 0 bases from J, with 14 bases between. CDR3 length: 14 residues. CDR3 in amino acids: CACLTPRANYGYTF. The CDR3 DNA reads TGTGCCTGCCTGACCCCGCGAGCTAACTATGGCTACACCTTC.

The chain combines TRBV7-8 with TRBJ2-1, with 11 bases aligning to TRBD2. Trimming took 1 base from V and 4 from J; bases not matched to a gene: 3. There are 16 residues in the CDR3. Looked up from germline, CDR1 is SGHVS and CDR2 is FQNEAQ. The CDR3 protein is CASSLELAGGYNEQFF. CDR3 DNA: TGTGCCAGCAGCTTAGAGCTAGCGGGGGGTTACAATGAGCAGTTCTTC. Full variable domain (missing parts from reference TRBV7-8 and TRBJ2-1): GAGVSQSPRYKVAKRGQDVALRCDPISGHVSLFWYQQALGQGPEFLTYFQNEAQLDKSGLPSDRFFAERPEGSVSTLKIQRTQQEDSAVYLCASSLELAGGYNEQFFGPGTRLTVL.

V gene TRBV14 combines with J gene TRBJ1-6, with D perhaps matching TRBD1 (6 bases). V lost 4 bases to trimming and J lost 8 bases, with 12 bases between them. The germline V gene encodes CDR1 SGHDN and CDR2 FVKESK. The CDR3 extends over 14 amino acids. The chain's CDR3 is CASSRGQTYSPLHF. The CDR3 nucleotides are TGTGCCAGCAGCCGCGGACAGACTTATTCACCCCTCCACTTT.

The chain links TRBV6-4 to TRBJ1-2; D gene ambiguous. CDR1 is MRHNA and CDR2 is SNTAGT in the germline V gene. Trimming stripped 6 bases from V and 8 bases from J, with 19 bases between. There are 14 residues in the CDR3. The CDR3 DNA reads TGTGCCAGCAGCGTAAACGGGCCTCCGGGGGGCTACACCTTC. This gives the protein CASSVNGPPGGYTF.

This chain joins TRBV2 and TRBJ2-5, with 12 positions matching TRBD2. This CDR3 spans 14 amino acids. CDR1 and CDR2 (germline): SNHLY, FYNNEI. V shed 8 bases, J shed 3 bases, and the junction held 4 bases outside the gene matches. The DNA for the CDR3 is TGTGCCAGCTCTCTAGCGGGGGGGAAAGAGACCCAGTACTTC. Amino acid sequence: CASSLAGGKETQYF. Using reference TRBV2 and TRBJ2-5 for the parts outside the CDR3, the full variable domain is EPEVTQTPSHQVTQMGQEVILRCVPISNHLYFYWYRQILGQKVEFLVSFYNNEISEKSEIFDDQFSVERPDGSNFTLKIRSTKLEDSAMYFCASSLAGGKETQYFGPGTRLLVL.

V and J are TRBV3-1 (or the pseudogene TRBV3-2) and TRBJ1-2, with 9 bases matching TRBD1. The germline V gene encodes CDR1 LGHDT and CDR2 YNNKEL (reference sequence). Unmatched junction bases numbered 2, after V lost 4 bases and J lost 5 bases. This CDR3 is built from 13 residues. CDR3 protein: CASSPQGAYGYTF. The CDR3 bases are TGTGCCAGCAGCCCACAGGGGGCTTATGGCTACACCTTC.

The chain carries TRBV9 and TRBJ1-2; TRBD1 agrees at 7 bases. The CDR3 is made up of 14 amino acids. Germline V gene data show CDR1 as SGDLS and CDR2 as YYNGEE. V was pared by 2 bases and J by 2 bases, with 3 bases of the junction left unmatched. The CDR3 loop reads CASSVTGENYGYTF. The CDR3 DNA sequence: TGTGCCAGCAGCGTCACAGGGGAAAACTATGGCTACACCTTC.

The chain carries TRBV4-3 and TRBJ2-1; perhaps TRBD1 as D (5 bases). V was cut by 0 bases and J by 2 bases, with 14 bases left in between. Germline assignment: CDR1 LGHNA and CDR2 YSLEER. CDR3 length: 17 amino acids. The CDR3 protein is CASSQEWSQGTYNEQFF. The CDR3, as DNA: TGCGCCAGCAGCCAAGAGTGGAGTCAGGGTACCTACAATGAGCAGTTCTTC.

This sequence joins TRBV19 and TRBJ1-4; 8 nucleotides match TRBD1. Germline lookup yields CDR1 LNHDA and CDR2 SQIVND (reference sequence). Losses at the gene ends were 4 bases for V and 6 bases for J; bases not matched to a gene: 13. CDR3 length equals 17 residues. The CDR3 loop reads CASSNRSPRTGYEKLFF. The CDR3 nucleotides read TGTGCCAGTAGTAACCGCTCGCCCAGGACAGGGTATGAAAAACTGTTTTTT.

The chain has TRBV7-6 and TRBJ1-6, with no clear D. V lost 5 bases and J lost 2, with 16 bases in between. This CDR3 region has 17 residues. Germline V gene sequence: CDR1 SGHVS, CDR2 FNYEAQ. Here the CDR3 reads CASSPGVTRTYNSPLHF. CDR3 in DNA: TGTGCCAGCAGCCCCGGGGTGACGAGGACCTATAATTCACCCCTCCACTTT.

The chain links TRBV14 to TRBJ1-1; the D is unclear. Germline V gives CDR1 SGHDN, CDR2 FVKESK. CDR3 size: 15 residues. Trimming left V 1 base short and J 7 bases short, with 16 bases between. The CDR3 is CASSQVTGGLGEAFF. DNA for the CDR3: TGTGCCAGCAGCCAAGTTACGGGAGGTCTTGGTGAAGCTTTCTTT.